The 13 T cell receptor beta chains listed next were all sequenced from one sample in a study of patients and donors after allogeneic stem cell transplantation. Via MiXCR, TCRdb re-called the RT-PCR reads, giving one row per CDR3 protein. The data show about 230,000 distinct CDR3 sequences, with around an eighth seen just once and 11% held by the top ten. The sequencing input was blood, either unsorted or a sorted T cell fraction (not recorded which). The receptor source for this set is a human donor who was either an allogeneic HSCT recipient or a stem cell or donor lymphocyte infusion donor (not recorded which). It is not recorded whose cells these are; they may come from a transplant donor.

The sample holds many counts of this clonotype. This chain connects TRBV25-1 to TRBJ2-7; D remains ambiguous. Trimming left V 1 base short and J 5 bases short, with 6 bases between. Germline loops: CDR1 MGHDK, CDR2 SYGVNS. The CDR3 extends over 12 amino acids. The CDR3 reads CASSELAHEQYF. DNA for the CDR3: TGTGCCAGCAGTGAATTAGCCCACGAGCAGTACTTC.

The chain joins TRBV5-1 to TRBJ2-5; D unclear. V was trimmed by 0 bases and J by 2 bases, leaving 11 bases between them. Germline loops: CDR1 SGHRS, CDR2 YFSETQ. The CDR3 has 15 residues. The CDR3 nucleotides are TGCGCCAGCAGCTTGGGACGGGCCTCACAAGAGACCCAGTACTTC. It encodes CASSLGRASQETQYF. The complete variable domain, with remaining parts taken from reference TRBV5-1 and TRBJ2-5, reads KAGVTQTPRYLIKTRGQQVTLSCSPISGHRSVSWYQQTPGQGLQFLFEYFSETQRNKGNFPGRFSGRQFSNSRSEMNVSTLELGDSALYLCASSLGRASQETQYFGPGTRLLVL.

Turning to this clonotype: Sequence at one end of the junction differs from germline and may be a read error. The gene calls are TRBV12-3 or TRBV12-4 and TRBJ1-1, with D hard to call. The CDR3 spans 12 residues. CDR3 nucleotide sequence: TGTGCCAGCAGTTTGGCCCTTTCTGAGGCTTTCTTT. It codes for CASSLALSEAFF.

This clonotype was detected only a few times. V gene TRBV3-1 combines with J gene TRBJ2-7; D uncertain. Germline V gene sequence: CDR1 LGHDT, CDR2 YNNKEL (reference sequence). The V gene lost 2 bases and the J gene lost 3 bases, with 11 bases spanning the gap. The CDR3 has 14 residues. The CDR3: CASSQSILGYEQYF. DNA for the CDR3: TGTGCCAGCAGCCAAAGTATTCTGGGCTACGAGCAGTACTTC.

The genes are TRBV5-1 and TRBJ2-1, with a weak D call TRBD2 (5 bases). Germline V lookup: CDR1 SGHRS, CDR2 YFSETQ. Trimming removed 4 bases at V and 2 bases at J, with 16 bases between. CDR3 length equals 16 residues. The DNA for the CDR3 is TGCGCCAGCAGCCGAACGAGCGGTTCAACCTACAATGAGCAGTTCTTC. It yields the protein CASSRTSGSTYNEQFF.

The chain uses TRBV5-4 and TRBJ1-6, with TRBD1 matching 7 bases. With 2 bases clipped from V and 9 bases from J, the junction kept 8 bases outside the gene matches. The CDR3 totals 15 residues. Germline CDR1 SGHNT, CDR2 YYREEE (reference sequence). As DNA, the CDR3 is TGTGCCAGCAGCTTCCCGGGACAGATATCTTCACCCCTCCACTTT. Its protein product is CASSFPGQISSPLHF.

This chain links TRBV7-6 with TRBJ2-1; a possible D gene is TRBD2 (5 bases). The ends were cut back, 5 bases at V and 8 bases at J, with 19 bases in the middle. The CDR3 runs 15 residues. CDR1 and CDR2 from the germline V gene are SGHVS and FNYEAQ. In nucleotides, the CDR3 is TGTGCCAGCAGCGGACCCCTAGCAGGTAGCGATGAGCAGTTCTTC. Translated, it gives CASSGPLAGSDEQFF.

This clonotype was recorded at least ten times. This chain joins TRBV5-1 and TRBJ2-3; 14 bases agree with TRBD2. CDR3 length: 17 residues. CDR1 and CDR2 (germline): SGHRS, YFSETQ. The trim removed 3 bases at V and 1 base at J, leaving 4 bases unmatched. CDR3 sequence (DNA): TGCGCCAGCAGCTCCGGGACTAGCGGGGGCCGCACAGATACGCAGTATTTT. It codes for CASSSGTSGGRTDTQYF.

This clonotype was seen at least ten times. This chain links TRBV2 with TRBJ2-3; 7 bases agree with TRBD2. The J segment lost 0 bases and the V segment lost 6 bases, leaving 9 bases of the junction unmatched. There are 16 residues in the CDR3. Germline CDR1 and CDR2: SNHLY and FYNNEI. The CDR3 region has the DNA TGTGCCAGCAGGGGAAGACTAGCAGCTAGCACAGATACGCAGTATTTT. Protein: CASRGRLAASTDTQYF.

The V call is TRBV19, the J call TRBJ2-1; D possibly corresponds to TRBD1 (6 bases). The CDR3 loop spans 14 amino acids. V was cut by 10 bases and J by 4 bases, with 17 bases left in between. The germline V gene encodes CDR1 LNHDA and CDR2 SQIVND (reference sequence). The CDR3 region is CATKRQVTYNEQFF. The CDR3 bases are TGTGCCACCAAAAGACAGGTAACTTACAATGAGCAGTTCTTC.

This clonotype was counted a few times. The chain combines TRBV4-1 with TRBJ2-5; 12 bases align to TRBD2. Germline V gives CDR1 MGHRA, CDR2 YSYEKL. With V trimmed by 9 bases and J by 1 base, 9 bases remained unmatched. This CDR3 is built from 16 residues. CDR3 loop: CASSSPGLAGQETQYF. The DNA of the CDR3 is TGCGCCAGTTCTTCCCCGGGACTAGCGGGCCAAGAGACCCAGTACTTC.

This clonotype occurred many times. The rearrangement links TRBV11-2 to TRBJ2-1, with TRBD1 matching over 7 bases. The length of the CDR3 is 18 residues. J was trimmed by 5 bases and V by 3 bases; bases with no gene match: 16. Germline-derived CDR1 and CDR2 are SGHAT and FQNNGV. CDR3 in DNA: TGTGCCAGCAGCTTTAAGGACAGGTTCGCCCCAAACCACAATGAGCAGTTCTTC. Amino acid sequence: CASSFKDRFAPNHNEQFF. Full variable domain (missing parts from reference TRBV11-2 and TRBJ2-1): EAGVAQSPRYKIIEKRQSVAFWCNPISGHATLYWYQQILGQGPKLLIQFQNNGVVDDSQLPKDRFSAERLKGVDSTLKIQPAKLEDSAVYLCASSFKDRFAPNHNEQFFGPGTRLTVL.

This clonotype was recorded many times. The CDR3 coding sequence is TGTGCCACCAGCAGAGGTCGGGGGGAAGAGACCCAGTACTTC. This translates into CATSRGRGEETQYF. The V gene is TRBV15, the J gene TRBJ2-5; TRBD2 agrees at 7 bases. Germline V gives CDR1 LNHNV, CDR2 YYDKDF (reference sequence). The CDR3 is 14 residues long. V was clipped by 1 base and J by 3 bases; unmatched bases: 2.